The rows below give T cell receptor beta chains drawn from one sample of a study of cytomegalovirus exposure and HLA in healthy donors. The protocol was immunoSEQ multiplex PCR, while the TCRdb copy is restricted to in-frame clones and leaves out a portion. Here the sample table reports 120,000 to 150,000 clones. The sample taken for sequencing was PBMCs. These TCRs come from a man aged 35 to 55 in good health and CMV-seronegative. Both conserved end residues are part of each CDR3. D genes are given only for firm matches.

v_call	j_call	d_call	cdr3_aa
TRBV5-1	TRBJ1-5	TRBD1	CASSLTGDQPQHF
TRBV7-9	TRBJ1-5	-	CASSFGGLNQPQHF
TRBV6-5	TRBJ1-2	TRBD1	CASSLRGQGNYGYTF
TRBV4-2	TRBJ2-7	-	CASSQESRAHEQYF
TRBV27	TRBJ1-2	-	CASSPRGGGYTF
TRBV9	TRBJ1-2	TRBD1	CASSVGPIPGGSSGYTF
TRBV5-1	TRBJ2-7	-	CASSTVAGSSYEQYF
TRBV7-2	TRBJ1-5	-	CASSLYRDQPQHF
TRBV19	TRBJ2-1	TRBD2	CASSGRTSGGGHEQFF
TRBV19	TRBJ1-5	TRBD1	CASRRGQGNQPQHF
TRBV4-1	TRBJ1-3	-	CASSQDRRVRGNTIYF
TRBV2	TRBJ1-1	TRBD1	CASSEGDRGGAEAFF
TRBV10-3	TRBJ2-1	TRBD1	CAISLRQGAYNEQFF
TRBV18	TRBJ2-4	-	CASSPQQTLAKNIQYF
TRBV6-4	TRBJ2-2	-	CASSDSMTSNTGELFF
TRBV6-1	TRBJ1-1	-	CASSEGKGARLLAFF
TRBV7-2	TRBJ1-2	-	CASSFEHSNYGYTF
TRBV29-1	TRBJ1-1	-	CSVERGGTEAFF
TRBV11-3	TRBJ1-1	-	CASSRSSGGAGTEAFF
TRBV9	TRBJ2-6	-	CASSPPQGLRAGANVLTF
TRBV19	TRBJ1-5	-	CASSSDSSYQPQHF
TRBV4-1	-	-	CASRVENEQYF
TRBV4-2	TRBJ2-3	TRBD2	CATRTSGGDTQYF
TRBV5-1	TRBJ1-4	TRBD1	CASSPPTGLTNEKLFF
TRBV9	TRBJ2-7	TRBD2	CASSPVSGGSSYEQYF
TRBV6-5	TRBJ1-1	-	CASSYATGNTEAFF
TRBV27	TRBJ1-5	TRBD1	CASSTGGAGAQHF
TRBV7-9	TRBJ2-7	-	CASSFLEGWEQYF
TRBV4-1	TRBJ2-3	-	CASSQSTWTASTDTQYF
TRBV6-5	TRBJ1-5	-	CASSRVSNQPQHF
TRBV6-5	TRBJ1-2	-	CASSYSTRGIKGYTF
TRBV5-6	TRBJ1-1	TRBD1	CASSPGTGINTEAFF
TRBV4-2	TRBJ2-3	-	CASSQEGGASTDTQYF
TRBV5-1	TRBJ2-4	TRBD1	CASSLVYQGENIQYF
TRBV4-1	TRBJ2-7	-	CASSQTGDLSSYEQYF
TRBV19	TRBJ2-2	-	CASMDTNTGELFF
TRBV27	TRBJ1-2	-	CASSLGGGGGYGYTF
TRBV5-1	TRBJ1-5	-	CASSLGDTGNQPQHF
TRBV25-1	TRBJ1-1	-	CASRTSAGGEAFF
TRBV6-5	TRBJ2-3	-	CASKVQGSADTQYF
TRBV27	TRBJ1-2	TRBD1	CASSSYRTGYGYTF
TRBV5-4	TRBJ2-5	TRBD2	CASSSASGEETQYF
TRBV28	TRBJ1-6	-	CASTQGRIHSPLHF
TRBV19	TRBJ1-1	-	CASSMGRGLNTEAFF
TRBV9	TRBJ2-3	-	CASSLDSSTDTQYF
TRBV6-5	TRBJ2-5	-	CASSRGWEETQYF
TRBV6-5	TRBJ1-6	-	CASKRGSSYNSPLHF
TRBV7-2	TRBJ2-1	TRBD2	CASSLMSGGGNEQFF
TRBV10-3	TRBJ2-2	-	CAISELAGSWELFF
TRBV5-6	-	TRBD2	CASSLFSGGFDEQYF
TRBV5-1	TRBJ2-5	TRBD1	CASSRPGQVSFVETQYF
TRBV9	TRBJ1-1	-	CASSLDRNTEAFF
TRBV7-8	TRBJ2-5	TRBD2	CASSFLAGGGETQYF
TRBV11-1	TRBJ2-7	-	CASSPLVSYEQYF
TRBV5-1	TRBJ1-2	-	CASSWDGGGYTF